This T cell receptor beta chain was profiled in a study of blood T cells in healthy people across ages. This CDR3 region has 13 residues. V lost 0 bases and J lost 7; bases outside the gene matches: 1. Germline values: CDR1 SGDLS, CDR2 YYNGEE. This clonotype was recorded at least ten times. A sample-barcoded 5' primer and a J-beta primer mix were used in a second PCR of roughly 6 to 11 cycles. One entry per CDR3 protein results from TCRdb running MiXCR on the 5' RACE reads. Counted here are about 1.7 million distinct CDR3 sequences, roughly 28% occurring once; the ten biggest clones make up around 7.7%.

The clonotype originates from a woman aged 25-40 years in good health. Source material: blood. The chain joins TRBV9 to TRBJ2-4; the match to TRBD2 covers 7 bases. CDR3 protein: CASSVGGGNIQYF. CDR3 coding DNA: TGTGCCAGCAGCGTAGGGGGGGGTAACATTCAGTACTTC.